Each of the 12 T cell receptor beta chains below was sequenced from the same sample in a study of CD8 T cells in ankylosing spondylitis. Study-level results: What appeared characteristic of ankylosing spondylitis blood was a TCR beta motif of fewer than ten highly homologous variants.

What these receptors recognize is not known. TCRdb analysed the 5' RACE reads with MiXCR anew, one entry per CDR3 protein. The table shows 470,000 or so distinct CDR3 sequences, with more than 25% occurring only once. The sequenced sample consisted of blood, either unsorted or a sorted T cell fraction (not recorded which). The origin of the receptors is a male donor with ankylosing spondylitis.

The sample holds many counts of this clonotype. The CDR3 bases are TGCGCCAGCAGCCGGACTAGCGGGAGTTACGAGCAGTACTTC. It yields the protein CASSRTSGSYEQYF. The rearrangement uses TRBV5-1 and TRBJ2-7; 13 nucleotides match TRBD2. The CDR3 consists of 14 residues. The germline V gene has CDR1 SGHRS and CDR2 YFSETQ. V gave up 4 bases and J gave up 4 bases; unmatched junction bases: 2.

This clonotype was seen a few times. V usage is TRBV5-6 and J usage is TRBJ2-1; D is undetermined. Trimming stripped 5 bases from V and 12 bases from J, with 21 bases between. CDR1 SGHDT and CDR2 YYEEEE come from the germline V gene. The length of the CDR3 is 14 residues. CDR3 loop: CASRSTLNLEGQFF. CDR3 nucleotide sequence: TGTGCCAGCAGGTCCACGCTTAATCTCGAAGGGCAGTTCTTC.

This clonotype occurred a few times. This chain connects TRBV29-1 to TRBJ1-2; 7 bases line up with TRBD1. The length of the CDR3 is 13 residues. Germline V gene sequence: CDR1 SQVTM, CDR2 ANQGSEA. V lost 6 bases, J lost 8 bases, and 12 bases stayed unmatched. CDR3 loop: CSVGETGLTGYTF. The CDR3 DNA sequence: TGCAGCGTGGGAGAGACAGGGTTGACAGGCTACACCTTC.

The chain links TRBV7-2 to TRBJ1-3; D is uncertain. V dropped 1 base and J dropped 1 base, with 11 bases sitting between them. Germline assignment: CDR1 SGHTA and CDR2 FQGNSA. The CDR3 length is 16 residues. This CDR3 is CASSLEYRGSGNTIYF. The CDR3 coding sequence is TGTGCCAGCAGCTTAGAATATCGGGGATCTGGAAACACCATATATTTT.

V gene TRBV7-2 combines with J gene TRBJ2-1; the D gene is possibly TRBD2 (6 bases). CDR3 length: 15 amino acids. Germline CDR1 is SGHTA and CDR2 is FQGNSA. V lost 5 bases to trimming and J lost 3 bases, with 14 bases between them. The CDR3 here is CASSPSGSHYNEQFF. CDR3 coding DNA: TGTGCCAGCAGCCCCAGCGGGTCTCACTACAATGAGCAGTTCTTC.

This chain joins TRBV6-1 and TRBJ1-5; TRBD1 is a possible D gene (6 bases). The CDR3 runs 13 residues. The V end was cut by 7 bases, the J end by 9 bases, with 16 bases between. Per the germline V gene, CDR1 is MNHNS and CDR2 is SASEGT. CDR3: CASIDQGIGPQHF. The CDR3, as DNA: TGTGCCAGCATCGATCAGGGGATTGGGCCCCAGCATTTT.

The V call is TRBV20-1, the J call TRBJ1-5, with D tentatively TRBD1 (5 bases). Germline V CDR1 and CDR2: DFQATT, SNEGSKA (reference sequence). This CDR3 contains 14 residues. Trimming stripped 5 bases from V and 4 bases from J, with 15 bases between. The CDR3 DNA reads TGCAGTGCTCAAGGGGTGTTGGGTAATCAGCCCCAGCATTTT. Its protein is CSAQGVLGNQPQHF.

This clonotype was recorded a few times. The chain is built from TRBV11-3 and TRBJ2-7; TRBD2 matches at 7 bases. From germline, CDR1 is SGHNT and CDR2 YENEEA. The CDR3 runs to 14 residues. V gave up 5 bases and J gave up 5 bases; unmatched junction bases: 9. As DNA, the CDR3 is TGTGCCAGCAGCCAAGGCGGGAGTGGTGACGAGCAGTACGTC. This encodes CASSQGGSGDEQYV.

The chain uses TRBV7-9 and TRBJ2-1, with 12 bases aligning to TRBD2. Germline V gene sequence: CDR1 SEHNR, CDR2 FQNEAQ (reference sequence). This CDR3 region has 14 residues. J lost 4 bases, V lost 8 bases, and 3 bases had no gene match. This CDR3 reads CASGTSGRYNEQFF. DNA of the CDR3: TGTGCCAGCGGAACTAGCGGGAGGTACAATGAGCAGTTCTTC.

A few counts support this clonotype. In DNA form, the CDR3 reads TGTGCCAGCAGCTCCGGGACATTGGTTTCAGGTCACCCGTTCTTC. This encodes CASSSGTLVSGHPFF. The rearrangement joins TRBV7-9 to TRBJ2-1, with a weak D call TRBD1 (6 bases). The CDR3 covers 15 residues. The germline gives CDR1 SEHNR, CDR2 FQNEAQ (reference sequence). Trimming stripped 4 bases from V and 15 bases from J, with 25 bases between.

This clonotype has more than one count but fewer than ten. The rearrangement joins TRBV5-1 to TRBJ1-1, with TRBD1 matching 8 bases. Looked up from germline, CDR1 is SGHRS and CDR2 is YFSETQ. Trimming took 3 bases from V and 9 from J; bases not matched to a gene: 4. The CDR3 sequence is 12 residues long. CDR3 residues: CASSSQGVKAFF. The CDR3 DNA reads as TGCGCCAGCAGCTCACAGGGGGTGAAAGCTTTCTTT.

This clonotype was counted only a few times. The chain joins TRBV20-1 to TRBJ1-3; TRBD1 agrees at 8 bases. J was trimmed by 0 bases and V by 1 base; bases with no gene match: 17. The CDR3 loop spans 20 amino acids. The germline V gene has CDR1 DFQATT and CDR2 SNEGSKA (reference sequence). The CDR3 region is CSARGKPGTGRLSSGNTIYF. The CDR3 DNA reads as TGCAGTGCTAGAGGTAAACCCGGGACAGGAAGATTAAGCTCTGGAAACACCATATATTTT.